The 3 T cell receptor beta chains below come from one sample, sequenced in a study of CD8 T cells in ankylosing spondylitis. Study findings and constraints: There was a TCR beta motif, made of several highly homologous variants, that appeared characteristic of ankylosing spondylitis blood.

From the 5' RACE reads, TCRdb called clonotypes with MiXCR, one entry per CDR3 protein. The table has 400,000 to 450,000 distinct CDR3 sequences, about a sixth seen once; the top ten hold approximately 1%. Their antigen targets remain unknown. The sequenced sample was blood, either unsorted or a sorted T cell fraction (not recorded which). The receptor source for this set is a male donor with ankylosing spondylitis.

Comments on this clonotype: Being one base from a much bigger clone, this may be a read error. This rearrangement joins TRBV29-1 to TRBJ2-1; D possibly uses TRBD1 or TRBD2 (5 bases each). The CDR3 runs to 16 residues. CDR1 is SQVTM and CDR2 is ANQGSEA in the germline V gene. CDR3 in DNA: TGCAGCGTTGAAGAAGGGACGCCGGACTCCTACAATGAGCTGTTCTTC. Its translation is CSVEEGTPDSYNELFF.

This clonotype was observed a few times. CDR3 DNA: TGTGCCACCAGCAGAGATGGGGGGGGCCATCAGCCCCAGCATTTT. It encodes CATSRDGGGHQPQHF. The rearrangement uses TRBV15 and TRBJ1-5; weak D call: TRBD1 (6 bases). V dropped 0 bases and J dropped 5 bases, with 11 bases sitting between them. Germline CDR1 reads LNHNV; CDR2 reads YYDKDF (reference sequence). The CDR3 totals 15 residues.

This clonotype showed up just a few times. This sequence joins TRBV4-1 and TRBJ1-5; no definite D call. Deletions cut 1 base from V and 4 bases from J, with 5 bases between. This CDR3 comprises 13 residues. Germline loops: CDR1 MGHRA, CDR2 YSYEKL. CDR3 residues: CASSQVENQPQHF. DNA for the CDR3: TGCGCCAGCAGCCAAGTTGAGAATCAGCCCCAGCATTTT.